Sequencing of this T cell receptor beta chain was carried out in a study of Ad26.COV2.S vaccination and SARS-CoV-2 variants. On the study more broadly: It was the COV1001 Ad26.COV2.S trial arm that included the donor.

Assay: immunoSEQ multiplex PCR; the TCRdb copy retains only in-frame clones and omits some. The table includes 510,000 or so clones, around 85% detected once. Treatment meaning: 15 to 20 received Ad26.COV2.S at low or high dose, single or two shots; 5 received placebo; per-sample allocation not given. Collection of the samples took place on day 63 after the first injection of vaccine or placebo. There are 17 residues in the CDR3. Trimming took off 0 bases at V and 7 bases at J, with 16 bases between the two ends. Germline V gene lookup returns CDR1 LGHNA and CDR2 YNFKEQ. This clone was detected only a few times.

The specimen comprised peripheral blood, sampled in a trial of Ad26.COV2.S vaccine versus placebo. V and J are TRBV4-2 and TRBJ1-6; a weak D match, TRBD1 (5 bases). The sequence came from a person between 18 and 59 years old who received the Ad26.COV2.S COVID-19 vaccine or a placebo. In DNA, the CDR3 is TGTGCCAGCAGCCAAGAAAGAAGGGGAACTGGAAATTCACCCCTCCACTTT. Encoded protein: CASSQERRGTGNSPLHF.